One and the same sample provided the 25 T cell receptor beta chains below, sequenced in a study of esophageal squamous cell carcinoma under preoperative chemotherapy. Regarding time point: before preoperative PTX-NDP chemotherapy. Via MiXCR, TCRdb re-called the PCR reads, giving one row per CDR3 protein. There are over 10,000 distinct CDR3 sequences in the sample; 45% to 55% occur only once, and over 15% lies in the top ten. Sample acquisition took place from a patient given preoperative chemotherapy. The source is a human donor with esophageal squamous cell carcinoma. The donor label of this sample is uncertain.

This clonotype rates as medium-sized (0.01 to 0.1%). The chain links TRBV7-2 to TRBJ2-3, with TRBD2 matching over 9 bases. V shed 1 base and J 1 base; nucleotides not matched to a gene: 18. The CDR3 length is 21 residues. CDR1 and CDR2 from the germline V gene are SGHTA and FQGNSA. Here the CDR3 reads CASSLGGAGGGSSQRTDTQYF. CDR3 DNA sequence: TGTGCCAGCAGCTTAGGGGGGGCGGGAGGGGGTTCGTCTCAACGCACAGATACGCAGTATTTT.

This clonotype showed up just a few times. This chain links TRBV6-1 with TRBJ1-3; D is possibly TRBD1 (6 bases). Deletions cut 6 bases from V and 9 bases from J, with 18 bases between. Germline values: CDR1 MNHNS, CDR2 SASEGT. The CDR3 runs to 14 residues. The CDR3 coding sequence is TGTGCCAGCAGCCTGACAGGACCCCCTAGCACCATATATTTT. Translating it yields CASSLTGPPSTIYF.

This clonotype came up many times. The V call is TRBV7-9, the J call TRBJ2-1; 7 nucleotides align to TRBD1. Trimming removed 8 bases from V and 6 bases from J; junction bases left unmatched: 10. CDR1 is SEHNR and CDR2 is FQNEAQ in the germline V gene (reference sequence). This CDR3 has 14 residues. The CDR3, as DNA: TGTGCCAGCGGCTGGACAGGTAGTATCAATGAGCAGTTCTTC. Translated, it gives CASGWTGSINEQFF.

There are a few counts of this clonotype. The CDR3 protein is CASKTSGNYNEQYF. The CDR3 region has the DNA TGTGCCAGCAAGACTAGCGGGAACTACAATGAGCAGTACTTC. This chain joins TRBV6-1 and TRBJ2-1, with 11 bases identical to TRBD2. The J call could be wrong; TRBJ2-7 is a better fit for the DNA end. The CDR3 is 14 amino acids. Germline lookup yields CDR1 MNHNS and CDR2 SASEGT.

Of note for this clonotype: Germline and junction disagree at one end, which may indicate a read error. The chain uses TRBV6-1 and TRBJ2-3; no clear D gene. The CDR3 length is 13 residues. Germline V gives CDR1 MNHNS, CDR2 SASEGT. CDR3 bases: TGTGCCAGCAGGCGGCGAGCCACAGATACGCAGTATTTC. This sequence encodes CASRRRATDTQYF.

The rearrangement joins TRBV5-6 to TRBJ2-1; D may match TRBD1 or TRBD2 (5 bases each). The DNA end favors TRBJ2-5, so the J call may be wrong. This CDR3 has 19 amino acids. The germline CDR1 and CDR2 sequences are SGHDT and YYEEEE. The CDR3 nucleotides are TGTGCCAGCAGCTTGGAGCCATGGAGTGGCAGGACTTGGGGGAGGACCCAGTACTTC. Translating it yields CASSLEPWSGRTWGRTQYF.

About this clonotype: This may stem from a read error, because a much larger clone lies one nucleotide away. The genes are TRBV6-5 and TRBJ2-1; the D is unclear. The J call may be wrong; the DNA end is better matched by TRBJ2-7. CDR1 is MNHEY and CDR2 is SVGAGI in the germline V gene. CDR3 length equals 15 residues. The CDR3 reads CASSYSKWATREQYF. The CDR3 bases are TGTGCCAGCAGTTACTCGAAGTGGGCGACAAGAGAACAGTACTTC.

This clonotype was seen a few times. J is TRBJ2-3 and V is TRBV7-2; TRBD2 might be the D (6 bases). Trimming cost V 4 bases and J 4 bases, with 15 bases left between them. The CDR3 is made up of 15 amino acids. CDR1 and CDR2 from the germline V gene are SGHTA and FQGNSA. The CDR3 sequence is CASSSGGVRADTQYF. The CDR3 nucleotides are TGTGCCAGCAGCTCCGGCGGGGTTCGGGCAGATACGCAGTATTTT.

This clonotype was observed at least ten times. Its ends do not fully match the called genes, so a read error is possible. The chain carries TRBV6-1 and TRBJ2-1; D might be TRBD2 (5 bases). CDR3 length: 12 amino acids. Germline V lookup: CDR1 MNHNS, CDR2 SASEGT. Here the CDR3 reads CASSEITAWEYF. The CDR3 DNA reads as TGTGCCAGCAGTGAAATAACCGCATGGGAGTACTTC.

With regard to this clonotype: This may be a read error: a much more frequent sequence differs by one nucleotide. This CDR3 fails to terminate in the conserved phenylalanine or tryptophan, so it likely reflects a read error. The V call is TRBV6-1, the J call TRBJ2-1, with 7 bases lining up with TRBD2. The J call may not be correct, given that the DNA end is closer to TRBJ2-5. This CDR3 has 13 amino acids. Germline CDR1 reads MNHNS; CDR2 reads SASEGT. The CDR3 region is CASSAAGVETQYC. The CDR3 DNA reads TGTGCCAGCAGTGCCGCGGGAGTAGAGACCCAGTACTGC.

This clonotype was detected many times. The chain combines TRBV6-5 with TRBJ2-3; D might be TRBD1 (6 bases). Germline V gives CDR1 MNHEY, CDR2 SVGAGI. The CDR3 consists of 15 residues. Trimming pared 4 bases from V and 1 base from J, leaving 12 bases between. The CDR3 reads CASSSTKGGTDTQYF. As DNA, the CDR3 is TGTGCCAGCAGTTCAACTAAGGGGGGCACAGATACGCAGTATTTT.

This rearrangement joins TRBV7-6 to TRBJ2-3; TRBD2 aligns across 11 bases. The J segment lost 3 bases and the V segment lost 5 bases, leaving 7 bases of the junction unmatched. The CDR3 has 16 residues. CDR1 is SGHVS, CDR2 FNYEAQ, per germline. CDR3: CASSPYSGGGTDTQYF. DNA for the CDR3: TGTGCCAGCAGCCCCTATAGCGGGGGGGGGACAGATACGCAGTATTTT.

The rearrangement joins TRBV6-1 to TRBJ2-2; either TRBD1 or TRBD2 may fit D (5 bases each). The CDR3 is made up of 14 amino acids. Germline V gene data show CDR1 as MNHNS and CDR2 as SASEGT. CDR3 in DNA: TGTGCGGGCCGTGAGGGTTGGGGCACAGAGACGCAGTTTTTT. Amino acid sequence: CAGREGWGTETQFF.

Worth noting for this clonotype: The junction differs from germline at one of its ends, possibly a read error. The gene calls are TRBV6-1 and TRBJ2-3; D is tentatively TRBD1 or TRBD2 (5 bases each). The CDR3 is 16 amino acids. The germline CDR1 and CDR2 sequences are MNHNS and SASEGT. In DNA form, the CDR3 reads TGTGCCAGCAGGGGATTTGGGGGAAGCTACAAAGATACGCAGTATTTC. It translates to CASRGFGGSYKDTQYF.

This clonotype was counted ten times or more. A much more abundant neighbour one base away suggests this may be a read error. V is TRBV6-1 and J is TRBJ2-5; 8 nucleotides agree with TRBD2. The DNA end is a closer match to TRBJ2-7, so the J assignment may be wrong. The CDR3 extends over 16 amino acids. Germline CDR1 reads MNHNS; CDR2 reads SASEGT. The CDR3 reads CASSEDGRGFSYEQYF. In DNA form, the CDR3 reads TGTGCCAGCAGTGAAGACGGGAGGGGATTCTCCTACGAGCAGTACTTC.

DNA of the CDR3: TGTGCGGGCCACGGGGGCCGGGAACCAGATACGCAGTATTTT. Its translation is CAGHGGREPDTQYF. This chain links TRBV10-3 with TRBJ2-3; D possibly matches TRBD1 or TRBD2 (6 bases each). There are 14 residues in the CDR3. Germline CDR1 reads ENHRY; CDR2 reads SYGVKD.

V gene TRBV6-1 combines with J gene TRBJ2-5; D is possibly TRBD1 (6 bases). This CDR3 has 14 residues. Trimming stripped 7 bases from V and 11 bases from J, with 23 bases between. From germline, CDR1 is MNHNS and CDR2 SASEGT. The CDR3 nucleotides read TGTGCCAGCATGTCCGACAGGAGCACAGATGCGCAGTACTTC. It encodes CASMSDRSTDAQYF.

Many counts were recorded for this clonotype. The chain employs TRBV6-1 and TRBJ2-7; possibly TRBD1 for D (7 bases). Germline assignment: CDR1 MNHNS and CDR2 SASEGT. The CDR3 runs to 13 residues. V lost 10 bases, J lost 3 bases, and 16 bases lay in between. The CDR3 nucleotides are TGTGCCACCGAACCCAGGGGGGTCTACGAGCAGTACTTC. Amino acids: CATEPRGVYEQYF.

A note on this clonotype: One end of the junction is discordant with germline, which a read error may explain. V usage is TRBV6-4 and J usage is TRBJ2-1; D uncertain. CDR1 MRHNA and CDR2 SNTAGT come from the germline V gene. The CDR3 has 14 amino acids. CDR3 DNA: TGTGCCAGCAGTGAGGCTGTGAACCTAGATACGCAGTTCTTT. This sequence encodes CASSEAVNLDTQFF.

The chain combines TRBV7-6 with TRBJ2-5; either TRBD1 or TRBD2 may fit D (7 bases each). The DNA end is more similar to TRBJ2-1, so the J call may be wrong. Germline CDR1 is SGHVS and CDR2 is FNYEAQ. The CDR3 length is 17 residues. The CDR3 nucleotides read TGTGCCAGCAGCCCCGTTATCAGGGGGGGGGGGGGGGGTGAGCAGTTCTTC. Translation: CASSPVIRGGGGGEQFF.

DNA of the CDR3: TGTGCCAGCAGCCCGGGAGCGGGGGGCCGGGACCCAGATACCCAGTACTTC. This translates into CASSPGAGGRDPDTQYF. The V gene is TRBV7-2, the J gene TRBJ2-4, with 9 bases that match TRBD2. Germline V gene lookup returns CDR1 SGHTA and CDR2 FQGNSA. V shed 5 bases, J shed 13 bases, and the junction held 21 bases outside the gene matches. CDR3 size: 17 residues. Full variable domain (missing parts from reference TRBV7-2 and TRBJ2-4): GAGVSQSPSNKVTEKGKDVELRCDPISGHTALYWYRQSLGQGLEFLIYFQGNSAPDKSGLPSDRFSAERTGGSVSTLTIQRTQQEDSAVYLCASSPGAGGRDPDTQYFGAGTRLSVL.

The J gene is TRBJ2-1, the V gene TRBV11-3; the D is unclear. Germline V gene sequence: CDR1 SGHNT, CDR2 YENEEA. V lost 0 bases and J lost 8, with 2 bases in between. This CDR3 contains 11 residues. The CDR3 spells CASSLDDEQFF. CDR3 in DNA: TGTGCCAGCAGCTTAGACGATGAGCAGTTCTTC.

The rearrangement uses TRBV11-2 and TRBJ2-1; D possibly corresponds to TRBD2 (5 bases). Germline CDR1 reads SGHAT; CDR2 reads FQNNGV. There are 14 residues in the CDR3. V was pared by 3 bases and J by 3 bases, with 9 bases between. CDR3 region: CASSFASGYNEQFF. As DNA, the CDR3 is TGTGCCAGCAGCTTTGCCAGCGGCTACAATGAGCAGTTCTTC.

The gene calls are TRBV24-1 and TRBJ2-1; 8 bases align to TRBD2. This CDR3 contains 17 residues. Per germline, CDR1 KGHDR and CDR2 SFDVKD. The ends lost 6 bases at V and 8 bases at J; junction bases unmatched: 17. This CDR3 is CATSSPAGGTVRHEQFF. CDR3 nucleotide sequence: TGTGCCACCAGTAGTCCGGCGGGAGGTACCGTTAGGCATGAGCAGTTCTTC.

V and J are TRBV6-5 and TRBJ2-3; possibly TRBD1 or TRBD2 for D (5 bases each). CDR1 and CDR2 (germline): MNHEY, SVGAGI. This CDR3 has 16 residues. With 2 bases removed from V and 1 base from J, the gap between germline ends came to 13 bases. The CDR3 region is CASSYTGTGRTDTQYF. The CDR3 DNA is TGTGCCAGCAGTTACACCGGGACGGGTCGCACAGATACGCAGTATTTT.